One T cell receptor beta chain is described in this entry. This clonotype was seen ten or more times. What antigen it recognizes has not been identified. No much larger clone is present one base from it, and per-base qualities are unavailable. V loses 1 base, J loses 4 bases, and the germline ends lie 10 bases apart. The CDR3 covers 14 residues, taking in both the cysteine and the phenylalanine. Only the CDR3 DNA is retained, 42 bases long and in frame from the first base. CDR1 SEHNR and CDR2 FQNEAQ are derived from the germline V gene (reference sequence). Ophthalmopathy patients had moderately to severely active disease, with a Clinical Activity Score of 3 or more, a NOSPECS grade of 4 or more, and a disease duration of less than 3 months. Any patient with an uncontrolled infection, another autoimmune disease, pregnancy or lactation was excluded. Diagnoses relied on clinical symptoms, serum thyroxine and TRAb, thyroid ultrasound and orbital computed tomography. PBMCs were isolated from approximately 10 ml of fresh peripheral blood by Ficoll-Paque density gradient centrifugation. Total RNA was extracted using Trizol reagent, and RNA quality was assessed on an Agilent 2100 Bioanalyzer.

This sample was included in a study of T cells in Graves' hyperthyroidism and ophthalmopathy (dated by TCRdb to between 2019 and 2020). For the wider study: Peripheral blood was sampled at the time of initial diagnosis, prior to any treatment. For training and testing, the 100 or so patients in the discovery cohort were randomly divided in a 7:3 ratio. To identify TCR V-J signatures that set the groups apart, the researchers used a discovery cohort of more than 95 patients, made up of 40 to 45 with Graves' ophthalmopathy and about 59 with stable Graves' hyperthyroidism. According to the paper, TCR Vbeta CDR3 sequencing was carried out on more than 120 peripheral blood samples, which came from fewer than 50 ophthalmopathy, approximately 78 hyperthyroidism and approximately 17 progressor patients. In addition, the study compared T-cell repertoires in thyroid tissue and in blood from five to seven Graves' hyperthyroidism patients. After blood sampling, hyperthyroidism patients were treated with methimazole at a starting dose of 30 mg daily, and ophthalmopathy patients were treated with high-dose intravenous methylprednisolone. Whether ophthalmopathy could be predicted prospectively was tested in an independent validation cohort made up of about 20 hyperthyroidism patients plus 17 patients who later progressed to ophthalmopathy. The research as a whole found: Most expanded thyroid clonotypes (frequency above 0.001) were also found in blood, which suggests that blood repertoires may mirror thyroid immune responses. In validation, progression to ophthalmopathy was predicted by the model with 55% to 71% sensitivity and 72% to 85% specificity, a median of around 6.5 months before onset. Sample size was not statistically predetermined, and blinding of investigators to group allocation was not performed. A 13 V-J signature model separated ophthalmopathy from stable hyperthyroidism, with just over 85% sensitivity and 81.08% specificity in cross-validation and 80%/75% in testing.

The TCR beta CDR3 regions were amplified from the RNA transcripts. A first-round RT-PCR of the TCR CDR3 used the HTBI primer set with the Qiagen OneStep RT-PCR kit. A second multiplex PCR round built the libraries, followed by size selection and purification. The libraries were sequenced on an Illumina HiSeq2000 using paired-end 100 bp reads. Per the authors' processing: SOAPnuke was used to process the raw data, throwing out any read that contained adapters or uncalled bases, had a mean Phred below 15, or lacked an exact constant-primer or identifier match. COPE v1.2.5 was used to merge the high-quality paired reads, and each unique nucleotide sequence was defined as a clonotype. MiTCR v1.1 was used to align the clonotypes against IMGT TRBV, TRBD and TRBJ reference segments. The analysis included only V-J combinations with a frequency above 0.0001, which together covered roughly 99% of the repertoires. A TCS score was defined as the ratio between F50 (clonal expansion) and ExV (chaos), using BLOSUM62-based TCRdist between CDR3 peptides within each V-J. Welch's t-statistics and random forest reduced around 550 V-J features to 13, which were used in a naive Bayes classifier (R e1071). TCRdb itself trimmed the public reads at Q25 with fastp, ran MiXCR and retained productive beta chains. Each entry is one CDR3 protein sequence, shown with its most common DNA and genes. None of the V and J calls come from the authors' own analysis; TCRdb made them. This sample is represented by about 480,000 distinct CDR3 sequences; about 24% of them were singletons. Of the sample, around 10% falls within the top ten clones.

The chain employs TRBV7-9 and TRBJ2-5; a weak D assignment points to TRBD1 (5 bases agree). This sequence originates from a woman aged 25 to 45 with Graves' ophthalmopathy. Specimen: blood. The CDR3 reads CASSLDQGVETQYF. The DNA reads as follows: TGTGCCAGCAGCTTAGACCAGGGTGTAGAGACCCAGTACTTC.